Listed below are T cell receptor beta chains from one sample, sequenced in a study of blood T cell repertoires in COVID-19. Profiling relied on immunoSEQ multiplex PCR, and the TCRdb table lists in-frame clones only, not all of them. The sample holds some 180,000 clones, approximately 83% seen once. The material sequenced was peripheral blood. These receptors all come from a woman in her thirties or forties with COVID-19, enrolled during active disease. Both conserved end residues are part of each CDR3. The D gene is left open where the match is weak. Some rows have no size entry. The others give once, few or many, or a class for an expanded clone.

v_gene	len	d_gene	abundance	j_gene	CDR3aa	CDR3nt
TRBV4-2	17	TRBD2	-	TRBJ2-5	CASSQDPPAGGQETQYF	TGTGCCAGCAGCCAAGACCCCCCAGCGGGGGGCCAAGAGACCCAGTACTTC
TRBV7-6	16	-	few	TRBJ1-2	CASSFLRTGTSEGYTF	TGTGCCAGCAGCTTTCTCAGGACCGGGACAAGTGAGGGCTACACCTTC
TRBV15	13	TRBD1	-	TRBJ2-4	CATTQGAKNIQYF	TGTGCCACTACACAGGGGGCCAAAAACATTCAGTACTTC
TRBV6-2/TRBV6-3	15	-	-	TRBJ2-1	CASSLNGGLLNEQFF	TGTGCCAGCAGCCTCAACGGGGGACTCCTCAATGAGCAGTTCTTC
TRBV11-2	15	TRBD2	-	TRBJ2-1	CAQGGREGPYNEQFF	TGTGCCCAAGGGGGGCGGGAGGGCCCATACAATGAGCAGTTCTTC
TRBV29-1	15	TRBD1	-	TRBJ2-7	CSVERGTGGGYEQYF	TGCAGCGTTGAAAGGGGGACAGGTGGTGGCTACGAGCAGTACTTC
TRBV4-1	13	-	-	TRBJ1-1	CASSQDSLTEAFF	TGCGCCAGCAGCCAAGACAGTCTCACTGAAGCTTTCTTT
TRBV12-3/TRBV12-4	13	-	-	TRBJ2-3	CASTLRGSDTQYF	TGTGCCAGCACTCTAAGGGGGTCAGATACGCAGTATTTT
TRBV20-1	11	TRBD1	-	TRBJ2-7	CSAGTGVGQYF	TGCAGTGCAGGGACAGGGGTAGGGCAGTACTTC
TRBV7-2	15	-	-	TRBJ1-6	CASSPGGGVASPLHF	TGTGCCAGCAGCCCCGGAGGGGGGGTGGCTTCACCCCTCCACTTT
TRBV4-1	13	-	-	TRBJ1-2	CASSQGTEYGYTF	TGCGCCAGCAGCCAAGGGACTGAATATGGCTACACCTTC
TRBV7-8	14	-	-	TRBJ1-3	CASSVGSLGNTIYF	TGTGCCAGCAGCGTCGGGTCCCTTGGAAACACCATATATTTT
TRBV5-1	15	-	few	TRBJ1-4	CASSLEGHPNEKLFF	TGCGCCAGCAGCTTGGAGGGACATCCGAATGAAAAACTGTTTTTT
TRBV4-1	19	TRBD2	-	TRBJ2-3	CASSQVTLSGGTPPDTQYF	TGCGCCAGCAGCCAAGTTACCCTTTCCGGGGGGACTCCTCCGGATACGCAGTATTTT
TRBV6-5	12	TRBD1	-	TRBJ1-5	CASRIDRAAQHF	TGTGCCAGCAGAATCGACAGGGCGGCCCAGCATTTT
TRBV12-3/TRBV12-4	11	-	-	TRBJ2-7	CASSGDYEQYF	TGTGCCAGCAGTGGAGATTACGAGCAGTACTTC
TRBV5-4	14	TRBD1	-	TRBJ2-7	CASSFDRGTYEQYF	TGTGCCAGCAGCTTCGACAGGGGGACCTACGAGCAGTACTTC
TRBV14	13	-	-	TRBJ1-4	CASSLSWGEKLFF	TGTGCCAGCAGCCTTTCGTGGGGCGAAAAACTGTTTTTT
TRBV5-1	16	TRBD1	-	TRBJ2-2	CASSTWTGGVTGELFF	TGCGCCAGCAGCACATGGACAGGGGGCGTCACCGGGGAGCTGTTTTTT
TRBV7-3	15	-	few	TRBJ1-3	CASSLRGNDGNTIYF	TGTGCCAGCAGCTTACGGGGGAACGATGGAAACACCATATATTTT
TRBV6-5	16	TRBD2	-	TRBJ2-1	CASSYSKAGGRHEQFF	TGTGCCAGCAGTTACTCGAAAGCGGGAGGGAGGCATGAGCAGTTCTTC
TRBV9	15	TRBD1	once	TRBJ1-1	CASSSWTGLNTEAFF	TGTGCCAGCAGCTCTTGGACAGGGTTGAACACTGAAGCTTTCTTT
TRBV27	14	-	-	TRBJ1-5	CASSRGGAGQPQHF	TGTGCCAGCAGCCGCGGGGGGGCGGGGCAGCCCCAGCATTTT
TRBV14	16	TRBD2	-	TRBJ2-7	CASSQGLAGSSYEQYF	TGTGCCAGCAGCCAGGGACTAGCGGGAAGCTCCTACGAGCAGTACTTC
TRBV11-3	15	-	-	TRBJ1-2	CASSAGGGTSSGYTF	TGTGCCAGCAGCGCCGGGGGGGGCACGAGCAGTGGCTACACCTTC
TRBV6-5	14	-	once	TRBJ1-5	CASSSGISNQPQHF	TGTGCCAGCAGTTCAGGGATTAGCAATCAGCCCCAGCATTTT
TRBV4-1	14	TRBD1	few	TRBJ2-3	CATSWDSSTDTQYF	TGCGCCACCTCTTGGGACAGCTCAACAGATACGCAGTATTTT
TRBV18	15	-	-	TRBJ2-7	CASSPNARASYEQYF	TGTGCCAGCTCACCAAACGCGCGAGCCTCCTACGAGCAGTACTTC
TRBV7-9	13	-	once	TRBJ1-2	CASSLGGDYGYTF	TGTGCCAGCAGCTTAGGGGGAGACTATGGCTACACCTTC
TRBV27	14	-	-	TRBJ1-4	CASSFSGSGEKLFF	TGTGCCAGCAGTTTTTCAGGTAGTGGGGAAAAACTGTTTTTT
TRBV5-6	12	-	few	TRBJ1-4	CASSHRDEKLFF	TGTGCCAGCAGCCACAGGGATGAAAAACTGTTTTTT
TRBV2	13	TRBD1	-	TRBJ1-2	CASSGQDRTGYTF	TGTGCCAGCAGCGGCCAGGACAGGACGGGCTACACCTTC
TRBV15	15	TRBD1	-	TRBJ2-6	CATGRQGAGANVLTF	TGTGCCACCGGCAGACAGGGGGCTGGGGCCAACGTCCTGACTTTC
TRBV9	16	TRBD2	-	TRBJ2-1	CASSPRQREENNEQFF	TGTGCCAGCAGCCCCCGTCAACGGGAGGAAAACAATGAGCAGTTCTTC
TRBV5-1	15	TRBD2	few	TRBJ2-7	CASSAGTSGPYEQYF	TGCGCCAGCAGCGCGGGGACTAGCGGTCCCTACGAGCAGTACTTC
TRBV29-1	15	TRBD1	once	TRBJ2-2	CSGSSGGQGTGELFF	TGCAGCGGATCTTCAGGGGGCCAAGGCACCGGGGAGCTGTTTTTT
TRBV6-5	14	-	-	TRBJ2-2	CAIRLVQHTGELFF	TGTGCCATAAGACTAGTTCAACACACCGGGGAGCTGTTTTTT
TRBV6-6	13	TRBD2	-	TRBJ2-7	CASNLAGSYEQYF	TGTGCCAGCAACCTAGCGGGTTCCTACGAGCAGTACTTC
TRBV7-6	18	-	-	TRBJ2-3	CASSLPIGDGGVTDTQYF	TGTGCCAGCAGCTTACCCATCGGAGACGGGGGAGTCACAGATACGCAGTATTTT
TRBV29-1	13	TRBD1	-	TRBJ1-1	CSVGLQGPTEAFF	TGCAGCGTCGGCCTACAGGGGCCGACTGAAGCTTTCTTT
TRBV10-1	17	TRBD1	once	TRBJ1-4	CASSPLRKTGTNEKLFF	TGCGCCAGCAGCCCACTAAGAAAGACAGGGACAAATGAAAAACTGTTTTTT
TRBV18	17	-	-	TRBJ2-7	CASSPLRQQGEPYEQYF	TGTGCCAGCTCACCACTTCGGCAACAGGGAGAACCCTACGAGCAGTACTTC
TRBV9	17	-	-	TRBJ2-7	CASSARFRQISSYEQYF	TGTGCCAGCAGCGCCAGATTTAGACAGATAAGCTCCTACGAGCAGTACTTC
TRBV7-3	14	-	-	TRBJ1-2	CASSNMTGSYGYTF	TGTGCCAGCAGCAACATGACAGGTTCCTATGGCTACACCTTC
TRBV3-1/TRBV3-2	13	TRBD1	few	TRBJ2-7	CASSQHDRDEQYF	TGTGCCAGCAGCCAGCATGACAGGGACGAGCAGTACTTC
TRBV10-1	15	-	-	TRBJ2-7	CASSESMGPIYEQYF	TGCGCCAGCAGTGAGTCGATGGGCCCGATCTACGAGCAGTACTTC